Sequencing of this T cell receptor (beta chain) was carried out in a study of T-cell reconstitution after alpha-beta-depleted transplantation in children. This clonotype was seen more than once but under ten times. During its preparation, the TCRbeta library received unique molecular identifiers. Via MiXCR, TCRdb re-called the PCR reads, giving one row per CDR3 protein. This table has 450,000 to 600,000 distinct CDR3 sequences, 15% to 20% appearing once. The V gene lost 2 bases and the J gene lost 0 bases, with 20 bases spanning the gap. Germline lookup yields CDR1 SQVTM and CDR2 ANQGSEA. This CDR3 is built from 18 residues.

This sequence was found in a human donor who donated a stem cell graft to a child with acute lymphoblastic leukemia. This sample comprised PBMCs from the stem cell graft donor, obtained from the stem cell graft. J is TRBJ2-1 and V is TRBV29-1; D perhaps matches TRBD2 (8 bases). Written as DNA, the CDR3 is TGCAGCGTTGAATGGACAGGTCGAAGCGGGAGCTCCTACAATGAGCAGTTCTTC. As protein: CSVEWTGRSGSSYNEQFF.